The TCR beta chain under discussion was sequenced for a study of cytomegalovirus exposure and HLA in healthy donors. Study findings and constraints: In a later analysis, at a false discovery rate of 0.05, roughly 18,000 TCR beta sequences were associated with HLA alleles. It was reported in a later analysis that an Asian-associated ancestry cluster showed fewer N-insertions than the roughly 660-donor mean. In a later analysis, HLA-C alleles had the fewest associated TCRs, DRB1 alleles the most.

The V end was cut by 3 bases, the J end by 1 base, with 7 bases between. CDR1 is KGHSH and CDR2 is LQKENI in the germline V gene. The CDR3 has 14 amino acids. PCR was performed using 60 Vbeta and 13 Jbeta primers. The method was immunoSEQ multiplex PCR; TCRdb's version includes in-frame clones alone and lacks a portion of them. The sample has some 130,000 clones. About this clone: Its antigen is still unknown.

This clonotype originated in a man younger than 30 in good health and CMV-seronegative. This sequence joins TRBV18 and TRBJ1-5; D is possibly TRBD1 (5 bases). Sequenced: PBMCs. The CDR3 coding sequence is TGTGCCAGCTCACCGGGGGGGAGCAATCAGCCCCAGCATTTT. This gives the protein CASSPGGSNQPQHF.